This T cell receptor delta chain was identified in a study of γδ T cells in repeated Plasmodium falciparum infection. About the study: Timepoints: baseline, immediately before selected infections, and 21 days after every infection.

This clone was seen a handful of times. A read error likely explains why the TCRdb protein, taken from a much larger clone, differs from this DNA's translation at residue 3; the protein shown is translated from the DNA. Vgamma9/Vdelta2+ and Vdelta2-negative gammadelta T cells were flow-sorted from PBMC for bulk sequencing. From germline, CDR1 is GEAIGNYY and CDR2 EKD. The CDR3 spans 18 residues. TCRdb re-processed the multiplex PCR reads using CATT. The sample has roughly 90,000 delta-chain clones; 0.85% to 1% are singletons. The clonotype originates from a pool of human donors (malaria-infected and uninfected, not separated). The chain is built from TRDV2 and TRDJ1, with D tentatively TRDD3 (5 bases). TCRdb is silent on the J gene; assignment here came from matching the DNA to germline. The sequencing input was gamma-delta T cells from blood. CDR3 region: CAGDAVLGVGSNTDKLIF. The CDR3 DNA is TGTGCCGGTGACGCAGTTTTAGGTGTGGGATCGAACACCGATAAACTCATCTTT.